The rows below give T cell receptor beta chains drawn from one sample of a study of Graves' ophthalmopathy and Graves' hyperthyroidism. TCRdb passed the multiplex PCR reads through MiXCR, listing each CDR3 protein once. This table holds about 400,000 distinct CDR3 sequences, 15% to 20% found once. The sequenced sample was peripheral blood. These receptors all come from a woman younger than 35 with Graves' ophthalmopathy. Each CDR3 is given with its conserved first and last residue.

V gene	J gene	CDR3 protein
TRBV7-2	TRBJ2-7	CASSFPGTELGQYF
TRBV6-1	TRBJ2-7	CASSATGTSWYEQYF
TRBV11-2	TRBJ1-3	CASSFTPVRTGGNTIYF
TRBV20-1	TRBJ1-1	CSALRRGGTEAFF
TRBV13	TRBJ2-7	CASSFRTPGSARYEQYF
TRBV24-1	TRBJ2-2	CATSEGTGLAGELFF
TRBV20-1	TRBJ2-7	CSARWLSYEQYF
TRBV6-2/TRBV6-3	TRBJ2-5	CASNSLNSAGKETQYF
TRBV19	TRBJ2-7	CASSSWGQGMNSYEQYF
TRBV6-5	TRBJ2-3	CASTPTSGADTQYF
TRBV12-3/TRBV12-4	TRBJ2-5	CASSVDGGETQYF
TRBV28	TRBJ1-6	CASSYPPVSSLHF
TRBV7-9	TRBJ1-1	CASLSQMNTEAFF
TRBV28	TRBJ2-5	CASSLRDSSGTVYQETQYF
TRBV27	TRBJ1-6	CASSLGQTYNSPLHF
TRBV4-3	TRBJ2-5	CASSPPGRSQETQYF
TRBV7-2	TRBJ2-7	CASSLGLGREQYF
TRBV28	TRBJ1-1	CASSLIRSQNTEAFF
TRBV7-2	TRBJ2-7	CASSLGLGTPSSYEQYF
TRBV5-1	TRBJ2-7	CASSLGGPLYEQYF
TRBV28	TRBJ2-5	CASSFWGRHLRETQYF
TRBV27	TRBJ1-5	CASSVGGNQPQHF
TRBV5-1	TRBJ2-7	CASSLQQTLEQYF
TRBV19	TRBJ2-5	CASRRDRNQETQYF
TRBV11-3	TRBJ2-2	CASSPGGRTGELFF
TRBV6-1	TRBJ1-1	CASSKEPGIPEAFF
TRBV6-5	TRBJ2-7	CASSPRAKWGHEQYF
TRBV6-2/TRBV6-3	TRBJ2-5	CASSSRTSGRSRETQYF
TRBV20-1	TRBJ2-7	CSASPDSYEQYF
TRBV28	TRBJ2-7	CASSFDRVVTYEQYF
TRBV5-1	TRBJ2-5	CASSFWRSNTQETQYF
TRBV6-2/TRBV6-3	TRBJ2-7	CASSYSPGTGYEQYF